This passage covers 22 T cell receptor beta chains from one sample sequenced in a study of shared clonotypes between healthy human individuals. Clones were sequenced by immunoSEQ multiplex PCR, and TCRdb holds only the in-frame ones, with some missing. This sample has 550,000 to 700,000 clones, with approximately 73% found just once. Sequences were obtained from memory CD4+ T cells sorted from blood. Subset reported: CD45RA-negative fraction. The receptors come from a woman aged 25 to 39 in good health.

This clone was seen only a few times. The identical CDR3 is also encoded by other nucleotide sequences in the sample. The chain couples TRBV6-5 to TRBJ2-7, with 7 bases fitting TRBD2. The CDR3 loop spans 14 amino acids. Losses at the gene ends were 0 bases for V and 2 bases for J; bases not matched to a gene: 1. The germline V gene encodes CDR1 MNHEY and CDR2 SVGAGI. The CDR3 here is CASSYSGGTYEQYF. CDR3 DNA: TGTGCCAGCAGTTACTCGGGGGGGACCTACGAGCAGTACTTC.

The chain is built from TRBV28 and TRBJ1-4; a possible D gene is TRBD1 (5 bases). CDR1 is MDHEN, CDR2 SYDVKM, per germline. This CDR3 has 17 residues. Trimming left V 3 bases short and J 3 bases short, with 17 bases between. CDR3 nucleotides: TGTGCCAGCAGTTTGGTGGGGGTTGCCAGGGCTAATGAAAAACTGTTTTTT. It encodes CASSLVGVARANEKLFF.

This clone was picked up one time. V gene TRBV19 combines with J gene TRBJ1-1; possible D gene TRBD1, 5 bases. The CDR3 is 13 residues long. Germline V CDR1 and CDR2: LNHDA, SQIVND (reference sequence). Trimming took 10 bases from V and 4 from J, leaving 16 bases between them. The CDR3 DNA reads as TGTGCCACCCTAGGGGTCGGGGGCACTGAAGCTTTCTTT. Translated, it gives CATLGVGGTEAFF.

This clone appeared a few times. The chain is built from TRBV29-1 and TRBJ2-5; 7 bases line up with TRBD1. Germline CDR1 SQVTM, CDR2 ANQGSEA. V trimming: 4 bases; J trimming: 7 bases; junction bases outside the gene matches: 6. The CDR3 totals 12 residues. CDR3: CSVARQGATQYF. CDR3 DNA: TGCAGCGTTGCCCGACAGGGAGCGACCCAGTACTTC.

The J gene is TRBJ2-2, the V gene TRBV11-3; D unclear. V shed 1 base and J shed 2 bases, with 5 bases lying between them. CDR1 and CDR2 (germline): SGHNT, YENEEA. The CDR3 is 14 residues long. The CDR3 is CASSLVSNTGELFF. The CDR3 DNA reads as TGTGCCAGCAGCTTAGTGAGTAACACCGGGGAGCTGTTTTTT.

The chain is built from TRBV28 and TRBJ1-2, with D perhaps matching TRBD1 (6 bases). V was pared by 2 bases and J by 4 bases, with 11 bases between. CDR3 length: 14 residues. CDR1 is MDHEN, CDR2 SYDVKM, per germline. The CDR3 bases are TGTGCCAGCAGTTTAACAGGGAGAGGCTATGGCTACACCTTC. It is translated as CASSLTGRGYGYTF.

For this clone: Given a far larger clone just one base away, this is likely a sequencing read error. This CDR3 is CASSDRGAYEQYF. In DNA, the CDR3 is TGTGCCAGCAGCGACAGGGGGGCCTACGAGCAGTACTTC. The V call is TRBV5-6, the J call TRBJ2-7; the match to TRBD1 covers 9 bases. There are 13 residues in the CDR3. Trimming at V came to 4 bases and at J to 2 bases, leaving 1 base not matched to a gene. Per germline, CDR1 SGHDT and CDR2 YYEEEE.

This CDR3 reads CASSLGRGLFF. As DNA, the CDR3 is TGTGCCAGCAGTTTGGGGAGGGGTTTGTTTTTT. This sequence joins TRBV28 and TRBJ1-4, with D perhaps matching TRBD1 (5 bases). The V gene lost 3 bases and the J gene lost 15 bases, with 11 bases spanning the gap. Germline CDR1 is MDHEN and CDR2 is SYDVKM. The CDR3 length is 11 residues.

J is TRBJ2-1 and V is TRBV7-6; D ambiguous. The CDR3 extends over 16 amino acids. Germline loops: CDR1 SGHVS, CDR2 FNYEAQ. V was trimmed by 7 bases and J by 2 bases, leaving 18 bases between them. CDR3 in amino acids: CASTKGPPGPYNEQFF. CDR3 DNA: TGTGCCAGCACCAAAGGACCCCCGGGCCCCTACAATGAGCAGTTCTTC.

The chain couples TRBV6-4 to TRBJ2-7, with 10 bases that match TRBD2. The germline CDR1 and CDR2 sequences are MRHNA and SNTAGT. Losses at the gene ends were 6 bases for V and 6 bases for J; bases not matched to a gene: 5. The CDR3 consists of 13 residues. The CDR3 DNA follows: TGTGCCAGCAGCTTTCAGCGGGGGGGCGAGCAGTACTTC. Residues: CASSFQRGGEQYF.

This clone came up many times. The chain couples TRBV30 to TRBJ1-1; TRBD1 might be the D (5 bases). Looked up from germline, CDR1 is GTSNPN and CDR2 is SVGIG (reference sequence). This CDR3 contains 13 residues. V gave up 0 bases and J gave up 7 bases, with 12 bases separating them. In DNA form, the CDR3 reads TGTGCCTGGAGTGTACGTCGCGGGGGTGAAGCTTTCTTT. This gives the protein CAWSVRRGGEAFF.

The chain employs TRBV6-5 and TRBJ2-7, with TRBD2 as a possible D gene (6 bases). Deletions cut 0 bases from V and 7 bases from J, with 19 bases between. This CDR3 is built from 16 residues. CDR1 is MNHEY and CDR2 is SVGAGI in the germline V gene. The CDR3 coding sequence is TGTGCCAGCAGTTACTCGAGGGGCGGGAAGACCGGGGAGCAGTACTTC. This sequence encodes CASSYSRGGKTGEQYF.

The rearrangement uses TRBV18 and TRBJ2-2, with 8 bases matching TRBD2. This CDR3 is built from 16 residues. J lost 4 bases, V lost 3 bases, and 7 bases had no gene match. CDR1 and CDR2 (germline): KGHSH, LQKENI. CDR3 nucleotides: TGTGCCAGCTCACCCCCTGGACTAGCCCCCACCGGGGAGCTGTTTTTT. This translates into CASSPPGLAPTGELFF.

The rearrangement uses TRBV28 and TRBJ1-5; TRBD1 matches at 9 bases. V lost 1 base, J lost 0 bases, and 10 bases stayed unmatched. The CDR3 is made up of 19 amino acids. CDR1 is MDHEN and CDR2 is SYDVKM in the germline V gene. The CDR3 coding sequence is TGTGCCAGCAGTTTATTAGGGGGGCACAGGGGGCGTAGCAATCAGCCCCAGCATTTT. It translates to CASSLLGGHRGRSNQPQHF.

The chain carries TRBV30 and TRBJ1-5; D is unresolved. Per germline, CDR1 GTSNPN and CDR2 SVGIG (reference sequence). The CDR3 sequence is 13 residues long. Trimming took 2 bases from V and 7 from J, leaving 12 bases between them. Here the CDR3 DNA reads TGTGCCTGGAGTTCCCACTCGGACCAGCCCCAGCATTTT. Amino acids: CAWSSHSDQPQHF.

CDR3 DNA: TGTGCCAGCAGTTTAACGGCAGGGAACTATGGCTACACCTTC. Translated: CASSLTAGNYGYTF. The chain links TRBV28 to TRBJ1-2; D possibly corresponds to TRBD1 (5 bases). Germline V gene lookup returns CDR1 MDHEN and CDR2 SYDVKM. This CDR3 has 14 residues. V gave up 2 bases and J gave up 2 bases, with 9 bases separating them.

This clone was picked up a small number of times. J is TRBJ2-1 and V is TRBV5-1; tentatively, D is TRBD1 (5 bases). Trimming took 1 base from V and 7 from J, leaving 12 bases between them. CDR1 SGHRS and CDR2 YFSETQ come from the germline V gene. The CDR3 consists of 14 residues. The chain's CDR3 is CASSLRWGENEQFF. CDR3 DNA sequence: TGCGCCAGCAGCTTGCGGTGGGGCGAGAATGAGCAGTTCTTC.

Here the CDR3 reads CASTLRQETYEQYF. The CDR3, as DNA: TGTGCCAGCACCCTCCGCCAGGAGACCTACGAGCAGTACTTC. The chain is built from TRBV2 and TRBJ2-7; no clear D. Germline-derived CDR1 and CDR2 are SNHLY and FYNNEI. The V gene lost 7 bases and the J gene lost 2 bases, with 15 bases spanning the gap. CDR3 length equals 14 residues.

Concerning this clone: Being one base from a much bigger clone, this may be a read error. The same CDR3 arises from other DNA sequences in this sample as well. The chain couples TRBV5-1 to TRBJ2-5; D perhaps matches TRBD2 (5 bases). Trimming took 4 bases from V and 4 from J, leaving 5 bases between them. This CDR3 comprises 11 residues. In germline, CDR1 is SGHRS, CDR2 YFSETQ. Written as DNA, the CDR3 is TGCGCCAGCAGCCGGGGAGAGACCCAGTACTTC. Amino acids: CASSRGETQYF. Supplemented by reference TRBV5-1 and TRBJ2-5, the full variable domain reads KAGVTQTPRYLIKTRGQQVTLSCSPISGHRSVSWYQQTPGQGLQFLFEYFSETQRNKGNFPGRFSGRQFSNSRSEMNVSTLELGDSALYLCASSRGETQYFGPGTRLLVL.

The chain joins TRBV28 to TRBJ1-1; 7 bases line up with TRBD1. Germline V gene lookup returns CDR1 MDHEN and CDR2 SYDVKM. The CDR3 covers 15 residues. V lost 5 bases to trimming and J lost 6 bases; unmatched junction nucleotides: 12. CDR3 sequence reads: CASSISTGFGSEAFF. The CDR3 bases are TGTGCCAGCAGTATATCGACAGGGTTTGGTTCTGAAGCTTTCTTT.

The CDR3 DNA is TGTGCCAGCAGCACGGGAGCAACTAACTATGGCTACACCTTC. This translates into CASSTGATNYGYTF. The genes are TRBV7-2 and TRBJ1-2; D call uncertain. From germline, CDR1 is SGHTA and CDR2 FQGNSA. V gave up 5 bases and J gave up 0 bases, with 10 bases separating them. The CDR3 extends over 14 amino acids.

The V gene is TRBV7-8, the J gene TRBJ1-5; TRBD1 matches 7 bases. CDR3 length: 19 amino acids. Trimming took 5 bases from V and 4 from J; bases not matched to a gene: 20. The germline V gene has CDR1 SGHVS and CDR2 FQNEAQ. CDR3 sequence (DNA): TGTGCCAGCAGCACCCAAGGGGGCCCCGGGACACCGGAAAATCAGCCCCAGCATTTT. It is translated as CASSTQGGPGTPENQPQHF.